Given below is one TCR beta chain in context. Authors' processing steps: Amplification from reference gene primers served as the basis for estimated nucleated cell counts. TCRdb's table, derived via immunoSEQ multiplex PCR, lists solely in-frame clones and lacks some. Clone size and V and J calls were adopted from that table, with D and trimming inferred from the DNA. Seen here are 300,000 to 350,000 clones, about 88% observed once, and the top ten hold around 6.6%. This record comes from a study of blood T cell repertoires in COVID-19. The CDR3 consists of 15 residues. V was pared by 1 base and J by 6 bases, with 12 bases between. Germline V gene lookup returns CDR1 LGHNA and CDR2 YSLEER.

The chain couples TRBV4-3 to TRBJ1-4; D possibly corresponds to TRBD1 (5 bases). Sequenced: peripheral blood. The sequence came from a woman aged 70 to 79 with COVID-19, enrolled during active disease. CDR3 DNA: TGCGCCAGCAGCCAAGTCGCCTGGGGGGATGAAAAACTGTTTTTT. Its protein product is CASSQVAWGDEKLFF.